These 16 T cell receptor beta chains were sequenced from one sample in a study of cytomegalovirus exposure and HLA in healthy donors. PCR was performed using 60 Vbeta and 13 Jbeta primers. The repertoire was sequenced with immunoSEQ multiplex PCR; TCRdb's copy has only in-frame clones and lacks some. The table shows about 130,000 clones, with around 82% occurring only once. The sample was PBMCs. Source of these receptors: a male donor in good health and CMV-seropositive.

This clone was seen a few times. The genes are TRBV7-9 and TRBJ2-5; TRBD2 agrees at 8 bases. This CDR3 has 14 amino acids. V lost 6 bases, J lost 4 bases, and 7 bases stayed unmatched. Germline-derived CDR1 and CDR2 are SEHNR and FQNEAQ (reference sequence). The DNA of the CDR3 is TGTGCCAGCAGTTCCGGGACTAGAGGAGAGACCCAGTACTTC. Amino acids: CASSSGTRGETQYF.

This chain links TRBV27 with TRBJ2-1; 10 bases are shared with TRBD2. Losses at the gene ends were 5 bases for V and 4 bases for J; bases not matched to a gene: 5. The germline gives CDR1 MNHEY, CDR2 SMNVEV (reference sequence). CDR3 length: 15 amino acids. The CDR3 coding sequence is TGTGCCAGCAGTCCTCTAGCGGGAGCTTACAATGAGCAGTTCTTC. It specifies CASSPLAGAYNEQFF.

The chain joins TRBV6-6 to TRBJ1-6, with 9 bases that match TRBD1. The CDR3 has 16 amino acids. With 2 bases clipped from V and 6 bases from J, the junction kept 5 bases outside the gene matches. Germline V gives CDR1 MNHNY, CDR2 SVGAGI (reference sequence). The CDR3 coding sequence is TGTGCCAGCAGTTACGTGATGGGACAGGGTAATTCACCCCTCCACTTT. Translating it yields CASSYVMGQGNSPLHF.

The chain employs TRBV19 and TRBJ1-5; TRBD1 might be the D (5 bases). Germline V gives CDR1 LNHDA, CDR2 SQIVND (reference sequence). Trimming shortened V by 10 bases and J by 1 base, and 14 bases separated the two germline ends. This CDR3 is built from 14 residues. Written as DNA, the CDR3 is TGTGCCACCCAGGCAGGGCGAAGCAATCAGCCCCAGCATTTT. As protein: CATQAGRSNQPQHF.

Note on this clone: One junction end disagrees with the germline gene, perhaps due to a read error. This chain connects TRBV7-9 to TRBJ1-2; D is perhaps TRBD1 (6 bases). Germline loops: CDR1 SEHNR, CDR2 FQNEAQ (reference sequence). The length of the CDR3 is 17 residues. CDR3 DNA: TGTTCCAGCAGCTTCCCGCCGGACAGAGCCTTTAACTATGGCTACACCTTC. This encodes CSSSFPPDRAFNYGYTF.

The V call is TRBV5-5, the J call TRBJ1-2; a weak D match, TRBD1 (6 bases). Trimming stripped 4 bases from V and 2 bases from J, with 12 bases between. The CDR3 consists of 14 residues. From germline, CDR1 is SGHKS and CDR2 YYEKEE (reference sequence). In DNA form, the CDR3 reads TGTGCCAGCAGCGCCCTCCAGGGGAACTATGGCTACACCTTC. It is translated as CASSALQGNYGYTF.

This chain's CDR3 is CASSTETSTDTQYF. The CDR3 DNA sequence: TGTGCCAGCAGCACAGAAACTAGCACAGATACGCAGTATTTT. V usage is TRBV2 and J usage is TRBJ2-3, with unresolved D. The CDR3 consists of 14 residues. Germline V lookup: CDR1 SNHLY, CDR2 FYNNEI. The V end lost 6 bases, the J end lost 0 bases, and 10 bases lay between the germline ends.

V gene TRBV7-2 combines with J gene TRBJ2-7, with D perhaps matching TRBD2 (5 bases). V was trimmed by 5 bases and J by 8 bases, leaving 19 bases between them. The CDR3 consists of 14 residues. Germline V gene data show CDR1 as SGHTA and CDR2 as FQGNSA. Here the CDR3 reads CASSPSGNPPQQYF. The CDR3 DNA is TGTGCCAGCAGCCCAAGCGGAAATCCCCCGCAGCAGTACTTC. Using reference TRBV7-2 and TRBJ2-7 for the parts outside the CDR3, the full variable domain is GAGVSQSPSNKVTEKGKDVELRCDPISGHTALYWYRQSLGQGLEFLIYFQGNSAPDKSGLPSDRFSAERTGGSVSTLTIQRTQQEDSAVYLCASSPSGNPPQQYFGPGTRLTVT.

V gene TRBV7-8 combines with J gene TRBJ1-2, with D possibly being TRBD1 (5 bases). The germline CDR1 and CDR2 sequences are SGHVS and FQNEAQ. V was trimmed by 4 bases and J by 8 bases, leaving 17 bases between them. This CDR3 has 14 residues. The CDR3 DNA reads TGTGCCAGCAGCTGGGGCCGGACGGAACCCGGCTACACCTTC. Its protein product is CASSWGRTEPGYTF.

The CDR3 DNA is TGTGCCAGCAGCAACAACAGGGTACTGTTTTTT. Translated, it gives CASSNNRVLFF. The rearrangement uses TRBV6-5 and TRBJ1-4; TRBD1 is a possible D gene (6 bases). Per germline, CDR1 MNHEY and CDR2 SVGAGI. V lost 6 bases to trimming and J lost 13 bases, with 12 bases between them. The CDR3 contains 11 residues.

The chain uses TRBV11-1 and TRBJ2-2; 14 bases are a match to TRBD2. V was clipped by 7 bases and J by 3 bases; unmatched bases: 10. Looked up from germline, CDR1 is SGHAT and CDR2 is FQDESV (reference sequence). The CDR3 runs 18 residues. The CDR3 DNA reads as TGTGCCAGCAACCAACGACTAGCGGGAGGGGACGACACCGGGGAGCTGTTTTTT. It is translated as CASNQRLAGGDDTGELFF.

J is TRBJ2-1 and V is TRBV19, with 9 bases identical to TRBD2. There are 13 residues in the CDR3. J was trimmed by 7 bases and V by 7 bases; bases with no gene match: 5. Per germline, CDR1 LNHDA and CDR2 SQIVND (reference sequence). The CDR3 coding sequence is TGTGCCAGTAAAAGGCGGGAGGGTAATGAGCAGTTCTTC. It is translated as CASKRREGNEQFF. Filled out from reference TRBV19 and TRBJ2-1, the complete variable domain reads DGGITQSPKYLFRKEGQNVTLSCEQNLNHDAMYWYRQDPGQGLRLIYYSQIVNDFQKGDIAEGYSVSREKKESFPLTVTSAQKNPTAFYLCASKRREGNEQFFGPGTRLTVL.

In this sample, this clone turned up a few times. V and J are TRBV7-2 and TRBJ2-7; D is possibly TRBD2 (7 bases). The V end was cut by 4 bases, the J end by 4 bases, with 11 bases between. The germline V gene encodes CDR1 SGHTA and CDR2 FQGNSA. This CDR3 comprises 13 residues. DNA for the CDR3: TGTGCCAGCAGCTGGGGGGGCGTGTACGAGCAGTACTTC. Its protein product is CASSWGGVYEQYF.

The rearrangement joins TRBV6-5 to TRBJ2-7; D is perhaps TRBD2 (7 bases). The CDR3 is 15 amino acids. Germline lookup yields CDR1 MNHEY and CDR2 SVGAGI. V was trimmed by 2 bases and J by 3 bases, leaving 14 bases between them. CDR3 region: CASSYGGGLGYEQYF. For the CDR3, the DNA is TGTGCCAGCAGTTACGGGGGGGGGCTGGGCTACGAGCAGTACTTC.

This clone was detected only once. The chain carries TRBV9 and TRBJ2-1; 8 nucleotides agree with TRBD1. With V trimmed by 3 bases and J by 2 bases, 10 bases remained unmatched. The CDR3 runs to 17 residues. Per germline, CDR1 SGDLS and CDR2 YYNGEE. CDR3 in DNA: TGTGCCAGCAGCGCCCACCTCGACAGGGGAACCTACAATGAGCAGTTCTTC. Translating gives CASSAHLDRGTYNEQFF.

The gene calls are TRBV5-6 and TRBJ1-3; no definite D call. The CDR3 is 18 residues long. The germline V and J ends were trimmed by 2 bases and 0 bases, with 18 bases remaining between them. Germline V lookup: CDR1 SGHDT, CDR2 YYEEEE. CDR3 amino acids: CASSFWVRTDYSGNTIYF. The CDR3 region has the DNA TGTGCCAGCAGCTTCTGGGTTAGAACGGACTACTCTGGAAACACCATATATTTT.